Following are 17 T cell receptor beta chains from one sample sequenced in a study of blood T cell repertoires in COVID-19. The method was immunoSEQ multiplex PCR; TCRdb's version includes in-frame clones alone and lacks a portion of them. The repertoire includes tens of thousands of clones, roughly four fifths of them detected once, and around 1.9% sits in the top ten. The sample comprised peripheral blood. All receptors derive from a woman aged 55-75 years with acute or convalescent COVID-19.

DNA for the CDR3: TGTGCCAGCAGCGCCGGGACACACGGGGCTCAGCCCCAGCATTTT. Its protein product is CASSAGTHGAQPQHF. V is TRBV9 and J is TRBJ1-5, with D perhaps matching TRBD1 (6 bases). Per germline, CDR1 SGDLS and CDR2 YYNGEE. The CDR3 consists of 15 residues. Trimming shortened V by 3 bases and J by 6 bases, and 16 bases separated the two germline ends. Looking up the rest from reference TRBV9 and TRBJ1-5 gives the full variable domain: DSGVTQTPKHLITATGQRVTLRCSPRSGDLSVYWYQQSLDQGLQFLIQYYNGEERAKGNILERFSAQQFPDLHSELNLSSLELGDSALYFCASSAGTHGAQPQHFGDGTRLSIL.

This chain links TRBV19 with TRBJ1-2; D is unresolved. CDR3 length: 15 residues. Deletions cut 3 bases from V and 2 bases from J, with 13 bases between. Germline V gene lookup returns CDR1 LNHDA and CDR2 SQIVND (reference sequence). The CDR3 DNA sequence: TGTGCCAGTAGTATCTCGGGGTCTGGCAACTATGGCTACACCTTC. Its translation: CASSISGSGNYGYTF. The complete variable domain, with remaining parts taken from reference TRBV19 and TRBJ1-2, reads DGGITQSPKYLFRKEGQNVTLSCEQNLNHDAMYWYRQDPGQGLRLIYYSQIVNDFQKGDIAEGYSVSREKKESFPLTVTSAQKNPTAFYLCASSISGSGNYGYTFGSGTRLTVV.

This clone has only one observation. This CDR3 is CASRGLGDEQFF. In DNA, the CDR3 is TGTGCCAGCAGGGGACTAGGCGATGAGCAGTTCTTC. V usage is TRBV12-3 or TRBV12-4 and J usage is TRBJ2-1; 8 bases fit TRBD2. The CDR3 length is 12 residues. The V segment lost 6 bases and the J segment 8 bases; nucleotides outside the gene matches: 3.

This clone is a singleton in its sample. The chain links TRBV6-4 to TRBJ1-2; 8 bases align to TRBD1. Per the germline V gene, CDR1 is MRHNA and CDR2 is SNTAGT. With V trimmed by 3 bases and J by 8 bases, 5 bases remained unmatched. This CDR3 has 13 amino acids. This CDR3 is CASSEGTGLGYTF. The CDR3 DNA reads as TGTGCCAGCAGTGAAGGGACAGGCCTGGGCTACACCTTC.

The chain couples TRBV6-6 to TRBJ1-5; 11 bases agree with TRBD1. The CDR3 has 17 residues. The germline gives CDR1 MNHNY, CDR2 SVGAGI (reference sequence). The J segment lost 1 base and the V segment lost 5 bases, leaving 7 bases of the junction unmatched. The CDR3 DNA sequence: TGTGCCAGCAGTCAGGACAGGGGGCGCGGGAGCAATCAGCCCCAGCATTTT. This sequence encodes CASSQDRGRGSNQPQHF.

The chain joins TRBV9 to TRBJ1-3; possibly TRBD1 for D (5 bases). V lost 4 bases and J 0 bases, leaving 8 bases between the germline ends. The length of the CDR3 is 14 residues. Germline-derived CDR1 and CDR2 are SGDLS and YYNGEE. As DNA, the CDR3 is TGTGCCAGCAGCTTACAGGTCTCTGGAAACACCATATATTTT. Its translation: CASSLQVSGNTIYF.

The CDR3: CASSYGTGSWYTF. The CDR3 DNA follows: TGTGCCAGCAGCTACGGGACAGGGAGTTGGTACACCTTC. The chain employs TRBV28 and TRBJ1-2; 9 bases line up with TRBD1. Trimming took 6 bases from V and 11 from J; bases not matched to a gene: 10. The V gene's germline CDR1 is MDHEN and CDR2 SYDVKM. There are 13 residues in the CDR3.

The rearrangement uses TRBV10-3 and TRBJ2-7; 7 bases line up with TRBD2. This CDR3 has 14 amino acids. Germline assignment: CDR1 ENHRY and CDR2 SYGVKD. V lost 6 bases, J lost 0 bases, and 5 bases stayed unmatched. This CDR3 is CAISPSGPSYEQYF. The CDR3 DNA follows: TGTGCCATCAGCCCTAGCGGACCCTCCTACGAGCAGTACTTC.

This chain links TRBV28 with TRBJ2-7; 8 nucleotides match TRBD1. The CDR3 has 16 residues. Looked up from germline, CDR1 is MDHEN and CDR2 is SYDVKM. Losses at the gene ends were 5 bases for V and 1 base for J; bases not matched to a gene: 10. Here the CDR3 reads CASSPTDRGKSYEQYF. CDR3 nucleotides: TGTGCCAGCAGTCCCACCGACAGGGGCAAGTCCTACGAGCAGTACTTC.

The V call is TRBV3-1 (or the pseudogene TRBV3-2), the J call TRBJ2-7; 9 bases map to TRBD2. Germline values: CDR1 LGHDT, CDR2 YNNKEL (reference sequence). Trimming removed 5 bases from V and 4 bases from J; junction bases left unmatched: 9. The CDR3 sequence is 15 residues long. As DNA, the CDR3 is TGTGCCAGCAGCTCCGGCGGGGGGGCAGTTTACGAGCAGTACTTC. Amino acids: CASSSGGGAVYEQYF.

The gene calls are TRBV12-3 or TRBV12-4 and TRBJ1-2, with D possibly being TRBD1 (6 bases). This CDR3 has 13 residues. The germline V and J ends were trimmed by 7 bases and 6 bases, with 15 bases remaining between them. CDR3 bases: TGTGCCAGCACCCCCGGGACATCCAATGGCTACACCTTC. Its protein product is CASTPGTSNGYTF.

The chain links TRBV5-4 to TRBJ1-6; 10 nucleotides align to TRBD1. Looked up from germline, CDR1 is SGHNT and CDR2 is YYREEE (reference sequence). This CDR3 contains 16 residues. Trimming cost V 4 bases and J 5 bases; bases outside gene matches: 6. CDR3 coding DNA: TGTGCCAGCAGCACGACAGGGGGCGCCGATAATTCACCCCTCCACTTT. The encoded protein is CASSTTGGADNSPLHF.

As regards this clone: The junction shows a germline mismatch at one end, possibly a read error. The rearrangement uses TRBV7-9 and TRBJ2-3, with 11 bases matching TRBD2. Germline assignment: CDR1 SEHNR and CDR2 FQNEAQ (reference sequence). The CDR3 covers 12 residues. CDR3 protein: CASSLESSGGSF. The CDR3 DNA sequence: TGTGCCAGCAGCTTAGAGTCTAGCGGGGGGTCGTTT.

This clone has only one observation. This chain links TRBV27 with TRBJ2-5; D is possibly TRBD2 (5 bases). Deletions cut 3 bases from V and 2 bases from J, with 10 bases between. The CDR3 has 14 amino acids. CDR1 is MNHEY, CDR2 SMNVEV, per germline (reference sequence). This chain's CDR3 is CASSFRRDQETQYF. In DNA, the CDR3 is TGTGCCAGCAGTTTTCGCCGGGATCAAGAGACCCAGTACTTC.

This sequence joins TRBV3-1 (or the pseudogene TRBV3-2) and TRBJ2-1; 14 bases fit TRBD2. Germline V gene lookup returns CDR1 LGHDT and CDR2 YNNKEL (reference sequence). V was pared by 4 bases and J by 9 bases, with 11 bases of the junction left unmatched. This CDR3 has 17 residues. The CDR3 DNA reads TGTGCCAGCAGCCTCCTCGGGACTAGCGGGAGCCGGGGTGAGCAGTTCTTC. Translated: CASSLLGTSGSRGEQFF.

This clone was detected a few times. The rearrangement links TRBV5-5 to TRBJ1-2, with 7 bases that match TRBD1. With 3 bases clipped from V and 3 bases from J, the junction kept 5 bases outside the gene matches. Germline CDR1 SGHKS, CDR2 YYEKEE (reference sequence). There are 14 residues in the CDR3. CDR3 in DNA: TGTGCCAGCAGCTCCAGGGGGACAGACTATGGCTACACCTTC. This sequence encodes CASSSRGTDYGYTF. The full variable domain, its missing parts supplied by reference TRBV5-5 and TRBJ1-2, is DAGVTQSPTHLIKTRGQQVTLRCSPISGHKSVSWYQQVLGQGPQFIFQYYEKEERGRGNFPDRFSARQFPNYSSELNVNALLLGDSALYLCASSSRGTDYGYTFGSGTRLTVV.

This clone has just a few counts. The J gene is TRBJ2-6, the V gene TRBV5-1; D possibly corresponds to TRBD1 (6 bases). The CDR3 sequence is 17 residues long. CDR1 and CDR2 from the germline V gene are SGHRS and YFSETQ. The ends were cut back, 0 bases at V and 2 bases at J, with 12 bases in the middle. CDR3 region: CASSLVQGSAGANVLTF. DNA for the CDR3: TGCGCCAGCAGCTTGGTTCAGGGGAGCGCTGGGGCCAACGTCCTGACTTTC.